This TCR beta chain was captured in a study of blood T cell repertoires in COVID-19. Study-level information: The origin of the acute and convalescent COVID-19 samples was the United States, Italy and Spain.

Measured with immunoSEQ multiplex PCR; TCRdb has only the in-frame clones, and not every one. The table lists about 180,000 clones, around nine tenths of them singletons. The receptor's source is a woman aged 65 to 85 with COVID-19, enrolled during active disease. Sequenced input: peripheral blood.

In nucleotides, the CDR3 is TGTGCCAGCAGTCCGGGACAGGCCGGAAACACCATATATTTT. Protein product: CASSPGQAGNTIYF. The chain is built from TRBV28 and TRBJ1-3; 8 positions match TRBD1. Unmatched junction bases numbered 4, after V lost 5 bases and J lost 4 bases. Germline values: CDR1 MDHEN, CDR2 SYDVKM. CDR3 length: 14 amino acids.